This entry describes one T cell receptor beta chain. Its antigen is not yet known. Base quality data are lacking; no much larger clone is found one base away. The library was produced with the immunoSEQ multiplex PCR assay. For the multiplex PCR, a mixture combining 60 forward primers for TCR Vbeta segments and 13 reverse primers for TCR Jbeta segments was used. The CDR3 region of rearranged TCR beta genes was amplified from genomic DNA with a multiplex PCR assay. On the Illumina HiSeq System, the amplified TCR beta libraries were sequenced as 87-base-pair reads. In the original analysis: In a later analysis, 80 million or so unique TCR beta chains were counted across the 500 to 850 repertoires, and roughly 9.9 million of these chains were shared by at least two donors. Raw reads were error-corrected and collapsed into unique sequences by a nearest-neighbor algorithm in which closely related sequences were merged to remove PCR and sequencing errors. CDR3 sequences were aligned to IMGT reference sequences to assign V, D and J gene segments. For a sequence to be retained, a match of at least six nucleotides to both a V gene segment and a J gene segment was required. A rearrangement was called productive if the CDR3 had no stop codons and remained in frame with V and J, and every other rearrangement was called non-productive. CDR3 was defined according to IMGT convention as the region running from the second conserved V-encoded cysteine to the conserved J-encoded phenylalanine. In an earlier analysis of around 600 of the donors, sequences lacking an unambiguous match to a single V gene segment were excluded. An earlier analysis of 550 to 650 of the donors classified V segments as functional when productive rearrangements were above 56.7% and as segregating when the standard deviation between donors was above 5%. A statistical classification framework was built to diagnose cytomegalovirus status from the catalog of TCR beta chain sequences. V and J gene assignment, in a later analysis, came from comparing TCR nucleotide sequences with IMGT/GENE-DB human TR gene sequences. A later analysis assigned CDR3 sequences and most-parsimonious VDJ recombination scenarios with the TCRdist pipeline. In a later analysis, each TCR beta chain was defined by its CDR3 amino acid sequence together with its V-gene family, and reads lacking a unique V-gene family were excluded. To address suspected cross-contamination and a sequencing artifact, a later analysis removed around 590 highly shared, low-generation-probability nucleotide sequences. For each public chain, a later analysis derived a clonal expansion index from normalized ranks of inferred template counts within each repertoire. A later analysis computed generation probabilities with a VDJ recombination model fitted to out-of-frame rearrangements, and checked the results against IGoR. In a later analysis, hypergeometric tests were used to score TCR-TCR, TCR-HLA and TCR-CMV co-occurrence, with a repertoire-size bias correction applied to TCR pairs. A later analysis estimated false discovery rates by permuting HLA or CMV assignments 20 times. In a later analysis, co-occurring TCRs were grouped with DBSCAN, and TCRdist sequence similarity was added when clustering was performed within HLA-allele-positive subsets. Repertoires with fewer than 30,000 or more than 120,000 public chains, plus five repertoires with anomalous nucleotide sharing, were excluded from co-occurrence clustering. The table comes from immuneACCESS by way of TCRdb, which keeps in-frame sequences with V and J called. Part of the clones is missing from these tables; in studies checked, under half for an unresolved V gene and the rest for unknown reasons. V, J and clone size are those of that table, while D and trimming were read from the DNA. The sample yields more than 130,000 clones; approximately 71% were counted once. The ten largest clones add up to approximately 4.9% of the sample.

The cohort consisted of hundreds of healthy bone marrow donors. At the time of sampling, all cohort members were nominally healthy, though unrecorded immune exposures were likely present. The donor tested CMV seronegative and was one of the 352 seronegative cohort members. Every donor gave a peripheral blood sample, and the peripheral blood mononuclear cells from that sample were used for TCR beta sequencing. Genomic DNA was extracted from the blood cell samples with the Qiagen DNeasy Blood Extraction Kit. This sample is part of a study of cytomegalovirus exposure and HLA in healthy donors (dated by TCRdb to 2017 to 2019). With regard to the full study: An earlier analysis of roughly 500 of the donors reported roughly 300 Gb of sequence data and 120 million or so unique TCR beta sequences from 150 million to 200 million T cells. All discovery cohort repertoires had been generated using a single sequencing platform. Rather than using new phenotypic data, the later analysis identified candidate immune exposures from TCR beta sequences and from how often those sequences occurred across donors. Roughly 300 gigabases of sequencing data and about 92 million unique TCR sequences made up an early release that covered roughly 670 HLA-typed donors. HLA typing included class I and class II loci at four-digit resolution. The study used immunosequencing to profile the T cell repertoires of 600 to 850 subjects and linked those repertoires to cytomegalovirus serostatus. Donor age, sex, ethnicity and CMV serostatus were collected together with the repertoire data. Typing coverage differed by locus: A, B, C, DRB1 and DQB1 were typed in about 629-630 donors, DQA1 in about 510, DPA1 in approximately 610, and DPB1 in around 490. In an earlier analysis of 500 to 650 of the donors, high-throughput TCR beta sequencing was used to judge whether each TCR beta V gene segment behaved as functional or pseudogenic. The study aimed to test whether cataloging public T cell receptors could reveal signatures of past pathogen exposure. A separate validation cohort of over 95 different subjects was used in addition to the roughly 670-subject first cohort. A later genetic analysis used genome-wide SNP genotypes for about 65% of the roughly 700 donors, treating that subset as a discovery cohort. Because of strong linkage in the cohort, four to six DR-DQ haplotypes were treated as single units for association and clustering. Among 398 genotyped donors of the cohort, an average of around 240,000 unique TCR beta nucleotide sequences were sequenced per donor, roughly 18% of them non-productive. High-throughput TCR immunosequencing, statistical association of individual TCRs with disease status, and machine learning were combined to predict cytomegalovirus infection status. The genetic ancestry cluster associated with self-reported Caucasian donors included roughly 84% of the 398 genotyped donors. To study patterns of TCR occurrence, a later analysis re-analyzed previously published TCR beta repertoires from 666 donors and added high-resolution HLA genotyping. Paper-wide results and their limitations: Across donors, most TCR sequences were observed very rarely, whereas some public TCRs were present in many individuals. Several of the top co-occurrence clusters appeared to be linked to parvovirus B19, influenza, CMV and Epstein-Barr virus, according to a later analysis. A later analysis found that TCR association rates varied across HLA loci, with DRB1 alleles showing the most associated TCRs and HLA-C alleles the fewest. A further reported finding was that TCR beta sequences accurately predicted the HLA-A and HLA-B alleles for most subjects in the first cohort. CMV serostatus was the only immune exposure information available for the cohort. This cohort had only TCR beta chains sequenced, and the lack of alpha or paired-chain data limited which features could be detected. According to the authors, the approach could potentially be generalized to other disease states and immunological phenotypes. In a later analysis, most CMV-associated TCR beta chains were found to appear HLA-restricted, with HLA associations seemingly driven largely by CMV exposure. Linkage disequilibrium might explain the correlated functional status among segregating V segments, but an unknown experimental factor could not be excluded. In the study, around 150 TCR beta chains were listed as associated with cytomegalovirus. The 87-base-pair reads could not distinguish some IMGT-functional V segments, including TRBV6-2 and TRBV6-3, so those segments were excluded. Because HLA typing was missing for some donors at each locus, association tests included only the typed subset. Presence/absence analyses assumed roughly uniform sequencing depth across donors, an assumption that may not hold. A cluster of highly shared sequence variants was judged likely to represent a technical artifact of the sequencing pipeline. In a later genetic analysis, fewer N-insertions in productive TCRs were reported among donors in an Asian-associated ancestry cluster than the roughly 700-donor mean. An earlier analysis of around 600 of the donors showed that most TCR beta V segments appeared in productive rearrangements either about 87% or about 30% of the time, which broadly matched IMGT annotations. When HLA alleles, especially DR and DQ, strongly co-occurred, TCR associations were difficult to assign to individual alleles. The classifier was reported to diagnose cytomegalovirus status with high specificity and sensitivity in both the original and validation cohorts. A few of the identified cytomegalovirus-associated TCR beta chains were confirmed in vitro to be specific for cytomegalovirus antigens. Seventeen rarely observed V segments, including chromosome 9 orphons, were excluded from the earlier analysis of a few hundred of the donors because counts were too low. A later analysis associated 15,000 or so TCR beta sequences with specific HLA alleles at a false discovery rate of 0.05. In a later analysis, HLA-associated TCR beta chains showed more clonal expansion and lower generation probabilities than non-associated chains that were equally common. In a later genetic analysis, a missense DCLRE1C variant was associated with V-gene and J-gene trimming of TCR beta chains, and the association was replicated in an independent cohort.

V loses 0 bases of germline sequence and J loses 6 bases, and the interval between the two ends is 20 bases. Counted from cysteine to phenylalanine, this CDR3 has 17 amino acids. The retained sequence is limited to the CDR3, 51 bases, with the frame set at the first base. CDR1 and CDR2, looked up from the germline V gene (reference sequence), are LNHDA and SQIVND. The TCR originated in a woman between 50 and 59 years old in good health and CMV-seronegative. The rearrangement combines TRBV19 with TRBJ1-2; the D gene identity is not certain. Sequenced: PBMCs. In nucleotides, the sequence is TGTGCCAGTAGTATAGACCCGAGGCGGCAGCTTGTGAATGGCTACACCTTC. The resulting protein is CASSIDPRRQLVNGYTF.